These 13 T cell receptor beta chains were all obtained from the same sample, sequenced in a study of vaccination effects on CD4 cells after COVID-19. The antigens of these receptors remain unknown. TCRdb's table, derived via immunoSEQ multiplex PCR, lists solely in-frame clones and lacks some. Of fewer than 85,000 clones listed, around 76% were seen once; the top ten hold roughly a tenth. The ViraFEST assay expanded antigen-specific CD4+ T cells with viral peptide pools before sequencing. CD4+ T cell isolation took place after 10 days of culture. Having tested negative for nucleocapsid antibodies, the vaccine recipients showed no prior SARS-CoV-2 infection. Here the sequenced sample was CD4+ T cells from PBMCs cultured with SARS-CoV-2 spike peptides, taken before COVID-19 vaccination. Every receptor here comes from a human donor who received a COVID-19 vaccine.

V and J are TRBV3-1 (or the pseudogene TRBV3-2) and TRBJ2-3; D is ambiguous. V was pared by 6 bases and J by 4 bases, with 14 bases between. CDR3 length equals 14 residues. CDR1 and CDR2 (germline): LGHDT, YNNKEL (reference sequence). CDR3 sequence reads: CASSGLSVPDTQYF. As DNA, the CDR3 is TGTGCCAGCAGTGGTCTGAGCGTTCCAGATACGCAGTATTTT.

The CDR3 sequence: CASSPRRVAGGYTDTQYF. In DNA form, the CDR3 reads TGTGCCAGCAGCCCCCGCCGGGTAGCGGGGGGGTATACAGATACGCAGTATTTT. V usage is TRBV7-2 and J usage is TRBJ2-3; 11 bases match TRBD2. CDR1 SGHTA and CDR2 FQGNSA come from the germline V gene. The CDR3 is 18 amino acids. J was trimmed by 3 bases and V by 5 bases; bases with no gene match: 13.

This rearrangement joins TRBV4-3 to TRBJ1-2; TRBD1 is a possible D gene (5 bases). This CDR3 contains 14 residues. Trimming removed 1 base from V and 5 bases from J, with 11 bases in between. CDR1 and CDR2 from the germline V gene are LGHNA and YSLEER. This chain's CDR3 is CASSQGQMVYGYTF. CDR3 nucleotide sequence: TGCGCCAGCAGCCAAGGACAGATGGTATATGGCTACACCTTC.

This sequence joins TRBV19 and TRBJ1-1; D remains unclear. In germline, CDR1 is LNHDA, CDR2 SQIVND (reference sequence). The ends were cut back, 4 bases at V and 5 bases at J, with 14 bases in the middle. The CDR3 totals 14 residues. CDR3 in amino acids: CASSNPIGGTEAFF. CDR3 sequence (DNA): TGTGCCAGTAGTAATCCCATCGGAGGGACTGAAGCTTTCTTT.

V is TRBV5-4 and J is TRBJ1-6; D is uncertain. This CDR3 spans 15 amino acids. The V gene lost 0 bases and the J gene lost 6 bases, with 10 bases spanning the gap. The germline V gene encodes CDR1 SGHNT and CDR2 YYREEE (reference sequence). Here the CDR3 DNA reads TGTGCCAGCAGCTTGGCGGCAGGAAGTAATTCACCCCTCCACTTT. Translating it yields CASSLAAGSNSPLHF.

CDR3 region: CASRVIEQLSEAFF. CDR3 nucleotides: TGCGCCAGCAGAGTTATCGAACAGTTAAGTGAAGCTTTCTTT. The chain couples TRBV5-1 to TRBJ1-1; D remains unclear. Germline V gene data show CDR1 as SGHRS and CDR2 as YFSETQ. Trimming shortened V by 5 bases and J by 7 bases, and 18 bases separated the two germline ends. CDR3 length: 14 amino acids. The entire variable domain, with the rest obtained from reference TRBV5-1 and TRBJ1-1, is as follows: KAGVTQTPRYLIKTRGQQVTLSCSPISGHRSVSWYQQTPGQGLQFLFEYFSETQRNKGNFPGRFSGRQFSNSRSEMNVSTLELGDSALYLCASRVIEQLSEAFFGQGTRLTVV.

The rearrangement uses TRBV30 and TRBJ1-1; weak D call: TRBD1 (5 bases). The length of the CDR3 is 16 residues. Germline values: CDR1 GTSNPN, CDR2 SVGIG (reference sequence). Trimming took off 3 bases at V and 0 bases at J, with 17 bases between the two ends. CDR3: CAWSLKTATLNTEAFF. As DNA, the CDR3 is TGTGCCTGGAGCTTAAAGACAGCCACTTTGAACACTGAAGCTTTCTTT. Using reference TRBV30 and TRBJ1-1 for the parts outside the CDR3, the full variable domain is SQTIHQWPATLVQPVGSPLSLECTVEGTSNPNLYWYRQAAGRGLQLLFYSVGIGQISSEVPQNLSASRPQDRQFILSSKKLLLSDSGFYLCAWSLKTATLNTEAFFGQGTRLTVV.

V and J are TRBV7-9 and TRBJ2-2; D gene ambiguous. The CDR3 extends over 13 amino acids. V was cut by 2 bases and J by 6 bases, with 7 bases left in between. Germline V gene data show CDR1 as SEHNR and CDR2 as FQNEAQ (reference sequence). CDR3 in DNA: TGTGCCAGCAGCTTAAAACAGCCCGGGGAGCTGTTTTTT. This gives the protein CASSLKQPGELFF.

The rearrangement links TRBV12-5 to TRBJ2-2; D unclear. The CDR3 is 16 residues long. CDR1 is LGHNT and CDR2 is FRNRAP in the germline V gene. The V end lost 3 bases, the J end lost 1 base, and 12 bases lay between the germline ends. The CDR3: CASGFYLDGNTGELFF. Written as DNA, the CDR3 is TGTGCTAGTGGTTTTTATCTGGACGGGAACACCGGGGAGCTGTTTTTT.

J is TRBJ2-1 and V is TRBV15; weak D call: TRBD1 (5 bases). The CDR3 length is 15 residues. Trimming removed 1 base at V and 4 bases at J, with 11 bases between. Germline CDR1 LNHNV, CDR2 YYDKDF (reference sequence). CDR3 region: CATSRGGIPYNEQFF. The DNA for the CDR3 is TGTGCCACCAGCAGAGGGGGCATTCCTTACAATGAGCAGTTCTTC. Full variable domain (remainder filled in from reference TRBV15 and TRBJ2-1): DAMVIQNPRYQVTQFGKPVTLSCSQTLNHNVMYWYQQKSSQAPKLLFHYYDKDFNNEADTPDNFQSRRPNTSFCFLDIRSPGLGDTAMYLCATSRGGIPYNEQFFGPGTRLTVL.

The chain uses TRBV5-8 and TRBJ2-5, with no clear D. Germline CDR1 and CDR2: SGHTS and YDEGEE. The CDR3 is made up of 13 amino acids. Trimming stripped 1 base from V and 1 base from J, with 5 bases between. The CDR3 spells CASSLYSQETQYF. The CDR3 DNA reads TGTGCCAGCAGCTTGTACAGCCAAGAGACCCAGTACTTC.

The count of this clone is one. The gene calls are TRBV18 and TRBJ2-3; possible D gene TRBD1, 5 bases. Between the trimmed V and J ends, which lost 1 base and 0 bases, there was a span of 11 bases. CDR1 KGHSH and CDR2 LQKENI come from the germline V gene. This CDR3 has 16 amino acids. CDR3 sequence (DNA): TGTGCCAGCTCACCACTCGACAGCCCTAGCACAGATACGCAGTATTTT. This gives the protein CASSPLDSPSTDTQYF.

This clone was counted between two and nine times. The V and J genes are TRBV7-2 and TRBJ2-1, with D unclear. The CDR3 extends over 15 amino acids. Trimming shortened V by 3 bases and J by 5 bases, and 14 bases separated the two germline ends. Germline CDR1 is SGHTA and CDR2 is FQGNSA. The DNA for the CDR3 is TGTGCCAGCAGCTTCCCAACACATAGCAACAATGAGCAGTTCTTC. It specifies CASSFPTHSNNEQFF.